The 5 T cell receptor beta chains listed next were all sequenced from one sample in a study of blood T cell repertoires in COVID-19 (dated by TCRdb to 2020 to 2021). Libraries came from the immunoSEQ multiplex PCR assay. The table comes from immuneACCESS by way of TCRdb, which keeps in-frame sequences with V and J called. Part of the clones is missing from these tables; in studies checked, under half for an unresolved V gene and the rest for unknown reasons. The sample yields over 200,000 clones; 80% to 95% were counted once. In total, the top ten clones hold about 0.8% of the sample. Specimen: peripheral blood. The receptors were sampled from a man in his fifties or sixties with COVID-19, enrolled during active disease.

The gene calls are TRBV27 and TRBJ2-7, with a possible D match to TRBD2 (5 bases). The germline CDR1 and CDR2 sequences are MNHEY and SMNVEV (reference sequence). The CDR3 length is 13 residues. Trimming left V 3 bases short and J 7 bases short, with 13 bases between. The CDR3 spells CASSFAEGREQYF. CDR3 DNA sequence: TGTGCCAGCAGTTTCGCCGAGGGCCGGGAGCAGTACTTC.

The J gene is TRBJ1-1, the V gene TRBV19; a possible D gene is TRBD1 (6 bases). The V end was cut by 6 bases, the J end by 11 bases, with 16 bases between. The CDR3 contains 12 residues. Germline V gene data show CDR1 as LNHDA and CDR2 as SQIVND (reference sequence). DNA for the CDR3: TGTGCCAGTAGGTACAGGGAAGGGGAGGCTTTCTTT. As protein: CASRYREGEAFF.

V is TRBV28 and J is TRBJ2-1; TRBD2 agrees at 7 bases. Germline lookup yields CDR1 MDHEN and CDR2 SYDVKM. With 3 bases clipped from V and 14 bases from J, the junction kept 10 bases outside the gene matches. CDR3 length: 13 amino acids. The CDR3 DNA follows: TGTGCCAGCAGTTTGACCAGCGGGAATAGGGAGTTCTTC. The encoded protein is CASSLTSGNREFF. The entire variable domain, with the rest obtained from reference TRBV28 and TRBJ2-1, is as follows: DVKVTQSSRYLVKRTGEKVFLECVQDMDHENMFWYRQDPGLGLRLIYFSYDVKMKEKGDIPEGYSVSREKKERFSLILESASTNQTSMYLCASSLTSGNREFFGPGTRLTVL.

This rearrangement joins TRBV5-1 to TRBJ2-1; 13 bases match TRBD2. With 4 bases clipped from V and 4 bases from J, the junction kept 5 bases outside the gene matches. Per the germline V gene, CDR1 is SGHRS and CDR2 is YFSETQ. The CDR3 runs 16 residues. CDR3 nucleotide sequence: TGCGCCAGCAGCAACCGGACTAGCGGGGGATACAATGAGCAGTTCTTC. It codes for CASSNRTSGGYNEQFF.

The chain links TRBV5-1 to TRBJ2-7; D might be TRBD1 (6 bases). CDR3 length equals 15 residues. Germline V lookup: CDR1 SGHRS, CDR2 YFSETQ. Trimming pared 1 base from V and 4 bases from J, leaving 15 bases between. CDR3 sequence reads: CASSLSWAGEYEQYF. CDR3 bases: TGCGCCAGCAGCTTGAGTTGGGCAGGGGAGTACGAGCAGTACTTC.